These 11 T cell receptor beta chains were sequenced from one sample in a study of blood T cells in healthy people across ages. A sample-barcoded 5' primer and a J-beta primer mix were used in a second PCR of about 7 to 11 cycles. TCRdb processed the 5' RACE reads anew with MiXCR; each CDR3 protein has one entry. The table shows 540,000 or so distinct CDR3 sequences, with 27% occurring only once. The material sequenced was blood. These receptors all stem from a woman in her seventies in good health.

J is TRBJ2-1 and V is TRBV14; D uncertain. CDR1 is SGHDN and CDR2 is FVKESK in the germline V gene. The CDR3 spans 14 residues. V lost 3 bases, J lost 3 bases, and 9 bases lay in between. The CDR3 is CASSQKNRYNEQFF. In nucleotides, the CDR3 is TGTGCCAGCAGCCAGAAGAACCGCTACAATGAGCAGTTCTTC.

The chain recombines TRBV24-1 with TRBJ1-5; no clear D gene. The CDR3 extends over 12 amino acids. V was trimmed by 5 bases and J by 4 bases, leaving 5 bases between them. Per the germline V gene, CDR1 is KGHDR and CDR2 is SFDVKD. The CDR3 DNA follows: TGTGCCACCAGTGTGGGGAATCAGCCCCAGCATTTT. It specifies CATSVGNQPQHF.

In DNA form, the CDR3 reads TGTGCCAGCAGTGATTACGGAGACGGCAGCATTCAGTACTTC. Translating gives CASSDYGDGSIQYF. This rearrangement joins TRBV25-1 to TRBJ2-4, with no clear D. V was pared by 3 bases and J by 9 bases, with 15 bases between. The CDR3 is 14 amino acids. Germline-derived CDR1 and CDR2 are MGHDK and SYGVNS. Looking up the rest from reference TRBV25-1 and TRBJ2-4 gives the full variable domain: EADIYQTPRYLVIGTGKKITLECSQTMGHDKMYWYQQDPGMELHLIHYSYGVNSTEKGDLSSESTVSRIRTEHFPLTLESARPSHTSQYLCASSDYGDGSIQYFGAGTRLSVL.

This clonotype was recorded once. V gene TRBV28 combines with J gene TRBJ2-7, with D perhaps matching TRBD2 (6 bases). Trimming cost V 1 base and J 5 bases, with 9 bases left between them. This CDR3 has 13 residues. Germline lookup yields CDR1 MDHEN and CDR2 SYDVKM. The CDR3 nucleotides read TGTGCCAGCAGTTTATCCGGGGAGGACGAGCAGTACTTC. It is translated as CASSLSGEDEQYF.

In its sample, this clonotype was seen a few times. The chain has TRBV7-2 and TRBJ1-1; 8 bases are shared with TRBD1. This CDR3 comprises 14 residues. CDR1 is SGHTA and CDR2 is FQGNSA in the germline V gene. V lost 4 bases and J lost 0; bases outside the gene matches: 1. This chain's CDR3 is CASSSTGVNTEAFF. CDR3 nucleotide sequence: TGTGCCAGCAGCTCGACAGGGGTGAACACTGAAGCTTTCTTT.

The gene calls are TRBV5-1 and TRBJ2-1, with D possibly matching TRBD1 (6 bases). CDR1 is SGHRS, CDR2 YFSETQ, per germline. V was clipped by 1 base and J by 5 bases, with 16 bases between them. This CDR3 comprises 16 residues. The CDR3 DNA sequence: TGCGCCAGCAGCTTGTTCGCCCTATCAGGGGACAATGAGCAGTTCTTC. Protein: CASSLFALSGDNEQFF.

The CDR3 nucleotides read TGTGCCAGCAGTGGATTGGACAGGGTCAAGACCGGGGAGCTGTTTTTT. Translation: CASSGLDRVKTGELFF. The chain combines TRBV25-1 with TRBJ2-2; 8 bases map to TRBD1. CDR1 and CDR2 (germline): MGHDK, SYGVNS. V was clipped by 4 bases and J by 5 bases; unmatched bases: 9. This CDR3 is 16 amino acids long. Full variable domain (rest looked up from reference TRBV25-1 and TRBJ2-2): EADIYQTPRYLVIGTGKKITLECSQTMGHDKMYWYQQDPGMELHLIHYSYGVNSTEKGDLSSESTVSRIRTEHFPLTLESARPSHTSQYLCASSGLDRVKTGELFFGEGSRLTVL.

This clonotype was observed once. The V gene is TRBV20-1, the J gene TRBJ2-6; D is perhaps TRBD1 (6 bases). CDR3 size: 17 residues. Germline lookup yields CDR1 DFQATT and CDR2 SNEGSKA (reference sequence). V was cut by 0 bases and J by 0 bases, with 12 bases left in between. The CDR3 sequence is CSARETGARSGANVLTF. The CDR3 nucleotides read TGCAGTGCTAGAGAGACAGGCGCGCGCTCTGGGGCCAACGTCCTGACTTTC.

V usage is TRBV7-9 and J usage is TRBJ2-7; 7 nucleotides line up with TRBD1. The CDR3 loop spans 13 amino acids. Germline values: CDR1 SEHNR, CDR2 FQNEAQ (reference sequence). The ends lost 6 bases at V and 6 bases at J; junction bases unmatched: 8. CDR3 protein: CASSSGGTREQYF. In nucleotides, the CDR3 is TGTGCCAGCAGTTCAGGGGGTACCCGCGAGCAGTACTTC.

The CDR3 DNA reads TGTGCCAGCAGCGTAGTCAGCCTATCCCATGAGCAGTTCTTC. It specifies CASSVVSLSHEQFF. The rearrangement uses TRBV9 and TRBJ2-1; D ambiguous. This CDR3 region has 14 residues. CDR1 and CDR2 (germline): SGDLS, YYNGEE. The ends were cut back, 0 bases at V and 8 bases at J, with 12 bases in the middle. The full variable domain, rest sourced from reference TRBV9 and TRBJ2-1, is DSGVTQTPKHLITATGQRVTLRCSPRSGDLSVYWYQQSLDQGLQFLIQYYNGEERAKGNILERFSAQQFPDLHSELNLSSLELGDSALYFCASSVVSLSHEQFFGPGTRLTVL.

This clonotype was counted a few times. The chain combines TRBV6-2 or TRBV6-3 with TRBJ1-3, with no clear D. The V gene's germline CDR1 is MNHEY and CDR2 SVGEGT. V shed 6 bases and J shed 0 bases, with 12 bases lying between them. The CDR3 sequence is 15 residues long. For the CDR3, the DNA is TGTGCCAGCAGAGGACGGTTAGTCTCTGGAAACACCATATATTTT. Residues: CASRGRLVSGNTIYF.